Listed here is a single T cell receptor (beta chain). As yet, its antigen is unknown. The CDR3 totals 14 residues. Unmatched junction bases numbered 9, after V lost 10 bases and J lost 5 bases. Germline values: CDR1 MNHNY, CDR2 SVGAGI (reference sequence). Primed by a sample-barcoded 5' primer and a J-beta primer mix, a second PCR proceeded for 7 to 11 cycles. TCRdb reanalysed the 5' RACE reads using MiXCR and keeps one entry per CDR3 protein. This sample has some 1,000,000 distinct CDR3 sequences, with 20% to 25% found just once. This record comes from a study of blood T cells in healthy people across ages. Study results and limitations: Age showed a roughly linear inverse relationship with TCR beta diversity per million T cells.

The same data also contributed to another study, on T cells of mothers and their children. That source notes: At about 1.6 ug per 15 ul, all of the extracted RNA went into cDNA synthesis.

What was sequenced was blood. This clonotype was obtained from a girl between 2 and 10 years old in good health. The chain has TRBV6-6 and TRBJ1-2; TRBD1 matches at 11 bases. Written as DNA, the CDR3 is TGTGCCATCGCCGGGACAGGGGGGAAGTATGGCTACACCTTC. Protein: CAIAGTGGKYGYTF.